This T cell receptor beta chain derives from a study of shared clonotypes between healthy human individuals. Study outcomes and limitations: Naive subsets, compared against memory subsets, generally had larger estimated richness values.

The donors were all Caucasian adults (living in Nashville, Tennessee). The authors divided CD4+ cells into CD45RA+ naive and CD45RA-negative memory subsets. The V gene lost 1 base and the J gene lost 4 bases, with 10 bases spanning the gap. The length of the CDR3 is 14 residues. The germline CDR1 and CDR2 sequences are MGHRA and YSYEKL. Note on this clone: Its antigen is not known.

Generated by immunoSEQ multiplex PCR, the TCRdb table keeps only in-frame clones and is missing some. The sample lists 950,000 to 1,100,000 clones, 65% to 80% occurring once. Source material: memory CD4+ T cells sorted from blood. Subset noted: CD45RA-negative fraction. The chain uses TRBV4-1 and TRBJ2-5; perhaps TRBD1 as D (6 bases). The sequence was collected from a man younger than 35 in good health. The CDR3 region is CASSQGRGSETQYF. The DNA for the CDR3 is TGCGCCAGCAGCCAAGGCAGGGGTTCAGAGACCCAGTACTTC.